These 12 T cell receptor beta chains came from one sample sequenced in a study of graft-versus-host responses after intestinal transplantation (dated by TCRdb to about 2021). These TCRs' antigens remain unknown. Reading the label with the study, this specimen's time point is: cells obtained before transplantation from donor or recipient. Receptor libraries were prepared by the immunoSEQ multiplex PCR assay. This is the immuneACCESS table as TCRdb keeps it, with only in-frame sequences that have V and J called. A part of the clones is gone; compared with another copy, unresolved V genes explain less than half, and the rest is unexplained. The sample has about 110,000 clones on record, 87% of them singletons. Over 0.55% of the sample rests with the top ten. The material sequenced was unstimulated CD4+ T cells sorted from spleen or lymph node cells, taken before transplant. The receptors come from a human donor who was the organ donor for an intestinal transplant.

V is TRBV5-6 and J is TRBJ1-5; a weak D match, TRBD1 (6 bases). Trimming shortened V by 1 base and J by 8 bases, and 10 bases separated the two germline ends. This CDR3 contains 13 residues. Germline-derived CDR1 and CDR2 are SGHDT and YYEEEE. The CDR3 DNA is TGTGCCAGCAGCTTGCACAGGGTTGAGCCCCAGCATTTT. Translation: CASSLHRVEPQHF.

This clone was detected only once. The chain employs TRBV10-1 and TRBJ2-1; D may be TRBD2 (5 bases). The germline gives CDR1 WNHNN, CDR2 SYGVQD (reference sequence). The CDR3 sequence is 15 residues long. V gave up 0 bases and J gave up 7 bases, with 13 bases separating them. CDR3 protein: CASSESVASRNEQFF. The CDR3 nucleotides read TGCGCCAGCAGTGAGTCGGTTGCTAGCCGTAATGAGCAGTTCTTC.

This sequence joins TRBV5-4 and TRBJ2-1; 7 nucleotides line up with TRBD2. J was trimmed by 6 bases and V by 4 bases; bases with no gene match: 4. The germline V gene encodes CDR1 SGHNT and CDR2 YYREEE (reference sequence). There are 13 residues in the CDR3. The CDR3 region is CASSGRAGNEQFF. In nucleotides, the CDR3 is TGTGCCAGCAGCGGGAGGGCCGGCAATGAGCAGTTCTTC.

The V gene is TRBV4-2, the J gene TRBJ2-1; 12 bases match TRBD2. The germline gives CDR1 LGHNA, CDR2 YNFKEQ. This CDR3 is 15 amino acids long. The junction had 2 bases not matched to a gene; V was cut back by 4 bases and J by 4 bases. CDR3 loop: CASSPGTSGYNEQFF. CDR3 sequence (DNA): TGTGCCAGCAGCCCCGGGACTAGCGGGTACAATGAGCAGTTCTTC.

This clone was observed a few times. This sequence joins TRBV6-1 and TRBJ1-1, with TRBD1 as a possible D gene (6 bases). Germline values: CDR1 MNHNS, CDR2 SASEGT. This CDR3 has 13 residues. Trimming removed 7 bases from V and 5 bases from J, with 14 bases in between. CDR3 bases: TGTGCCAGCAATGTTCAGGGGAGTACTGAAGCTTTCTTT. Its translation is CASNVQGSTEAFF.

The CDR3 DNA follows: TGTGCCAGCAGTGACCGGGACAGGGCCGGTTCACCCCTCCACTTT. Protein: CASSDRDRAGSPLHF. The rearrangement links TRBV6-1 to TRBJ1-6; 9 positions agree with TRBD1. Germline CDR1 reads MNHNS; CDR2 reads SASEGT. This CDR3 is built from 15 residues. V lost 3 bases to trimming and J lost 9 bases; unmatched junction nucleotides: 6.

The gene calls are TRBV7-9 and TRBJ2-5; D unclear. Trimming stripped 11 bases from V and 12 bases from J, with 19 bases between. Germline V gene data show CDR1 as SEHNR and CDR2 as FQNEAQ (reference sequence). This CDR3 is built from 11 residues. The CDR3 region is CAAEVLALEYF. The DNA of the CDR3 is TGTGCCGCAGAAGTTTTAGCTCTGGAGTACTTC. Variable domain in full (rest from reference TRBV7-9 and TRBJ2-5): DTGVSQNPRHKITKRGQNVTFRCDPISEHNRLYWYRQTLGQGPEFLTYFQNEAQLEKSRLLSDRFSAERPKGSFSTLEIQRTEQGDSAMYLCAAEVLALEYFGPGTRLLVL.

This rearrangement joins TRBV19 to TRBJ2-7; D may be TRBD1 or TRBD2 (5 bases each). With 2 bases removed from V and 0 bases from J, the gap between germline ends came to 11 bases. Germline CDR1 reads LNHDA; CDR2 reads SQIVND (reference sequence). The CDR3 consists of 15 residues. CDR3 sequence: CASSIYPGTSYEQYF. Written as DNA, the CDR3 is TGTGCCAGTAGTATATATCCAGGGACCTCCTACGAGCAGTACTTC.

The rearrangement links TRBV6-1 to TRBJ2-7; 7 positions match TRBD1. Unmatched junction bases numbered 3, after V lost 0 bases and J lost 4 bases. CDR1 and CDR2 (germline): MNHNS, SASEGT. CDR3 length: 14 amino acids. In nucleotides, the CDR3 is TGTGCCAGCAGTGAAGCGCTCAGGGGGTACGAGCAGTACTTC. Its translation: CASSEALRGYEQYF.

The gene calls are TRBV5-1 and TRBJ2-7; 9 bases line up with TRBD1. This CDR3 is 17 amino acids long. From germline, CDR1 is SGHRS and CDR2 YFSETQ. Unmatched junction bases numbered 10, after V lost 3 bases and J lost 0 bases. This chain's CDR3 is CASSYIPGTGSSYEQYF. The CDR3 nucleotides read TGCGCCAGCAGCTATATCCCCGGGACAGGGAGCTCCTACGAGCAGTACTTC. Full variable domain (missing parts from reference TRBV5-1 and TRBJ2-7): KAGVTQTPRYLIKTRGQQVTLSCSPISGHRSVSWYQQTPGQGLQFLFEYFSETQRNKGNFPGRFSGRQFSNSRSEMNVSTLELGDSALYLCASSYIPGTGSSYEQYFGPGTRLTVT.

The V gene is TRBV6-5, the J gene TRBJ1-3; D unclear. Trimming removed 6 bases at V and 0 bases at J, with 9 bases between. Germline V lookup: CDR1 MNHEY, CDR2 SVGAGI. CDR3 length: 14 amino acids. CDR3 nucleotide sequence: TGTGCCAGCAGAAATGTCTACTCTGGAAACACCATATATTTT. This sequence encodes CASRNVYSGNTIYF.

This clone was observed a handful of times. The rearrangement joins TRBV13 to TRBJ1-5; possible D gene TRBD1, 5 bases. The V gene lost 3 bases and the J gene lost 6 bases, with 12 bases spanning the gap. The CDR3 is 14 amino acids. In germline, CDR1 is PRHDT, CDR2 FYEKMQ (reference sequence). The CDR3 DNA is TGTGCCAGCAGCTTGGGTGTGGGGGTTCAGCCCCAGCATTTT. Protein: CASSLGVGVQPQHF. Full variable domain (remainder filled in from reference TRBV13 and TRBJ1-5): AAGVIQSPRHLIKEKRETATLKCYPIPRHDTVYWYQQGPGQDPQFLISFYEKMQSDKGSIPDRFSAQQFSDYHSELNMSSLELGDSALYFCASSLGVGVQPQHFGDGTRLSIL.